Below are 14 T cell receptor beta chains sequenced from a single sample in a study of blood T cell repertoires in COVID-19. The assay was immunoSEQ multiplex PCR, and TCRdb's table has in-frame clones only and misses some. This sample has approximately 480,000 clones; 89% occur once, and the top ten carry around 0.95%. What was sequenced was peripheral blood. The receptors were sampled from a man aged 18 to 29 with COVID-19, enrolled during active disease.

The chain uses TRBV5-1 and TRBJ1-4, with D perhaps matching TRBD1 (5 bases). CDR1 is SGHRS, CDR2 YFSETQ, per germline. CDR3 length: 15 residues. V lost 4 bases, J lost 5 bases, and 15 bases lay in between. The CDR3 loop reads CASSPRGSGNEKLFF. The CDR3 nucleotides are TGCGCCAGCAGCCCCCGGGGGTCGGGCAATGAAAAACTGTTTTTT.

V is TRBV11-2 and J is TRBJ1-4, with a tentative D call TRBD1 (6 bases). Germline CDR1 SGHAT, CDR2 FQNNGV. V lost 5 bases, J lost 7 bases, and 17 bases lay in between. The CDR3 consists of 15 residues. The CDR3 nucleotides read TGTGCCAGCAGCCTATTTACAGGGATAGGTGAAAAACTGTTTTTT. Its protein product is CASSLFTGIGEKLFF.

This rearrangement joins TRBV10-1 to TRBJ2-1; the match to TRBD2 covers 11 bases. The CDR3 is made up of 14 amino acids. Per the germline V gene, CDR1 is WNHNN and CDR2 is SYGVQD (reference sequence). Trimming removed 6 bases from V and 4 bases from J; junction bases left unmatched: 2. CDR3 nucleotides: TGCGCCAGCAGCGGGACTAGCGGATACAATGAGCAGTTCTTC. Residues: CASSGTSGYNEQFF.

The V and J genes are TRBV3-1 (or the pseudogene TRBV3-2) and TRBJ2-5; maybe TRBD1 (6 bases). The CDR3 length is 13 residues. Trimming cost V 3 bases and J 5 bases, with 10 bases left between them. Germline V gives CDR1 LGHDT, CDR2 YNNKEL (reference sequence). CDR3 amino acids: CASSQSRGETQYF. The CDR3 DNA reads as TGTGCCAGCAGCCAGTCGAGGGGGGAGACCCAGTACTTC.

The chain carries TRBV7-9 and TRBJ1-2; D ambiguous. Trimming cost V 2 bases and J 8 bases, with 18 bases left between them. The V gene's germline CDR1 is SEHNR and CDR2 FQNEAQ (reference sequence). The CDR3 length is 15 residues. The CDR3 DNA reads as TGTGCCAGCAGCTTAAATACCCGGGGTTTTGAGGGCTACACCTTC. This translates into CASSLNTRGFEGYTF.

The rearrangement uses TRBV6-1 and TRBJ2-3, with D maybe TRBD1 (5 bases). The V end was cut by 2 bases, the J end by 1 base, with 16 bases between. This CDR3 is built from 17 residues. Germline CDR1 is MNHNS and CDR2 is SASEGT. For the CDR3, the DNA is TGTGCCAGCAGTGAAATATCATTCAGGGTTGGCACAGATACGCAGTATTTT. This encodes CASSEISFRVGTDTQYF.

The chain joins TRBV2 to TRBJ2-5, with TRBD1 as a possible D gene (7 bases). Germline CDR1 reads SNHLY; CDR2 reads FYNNEI. This CDR3 spans 13 amino acids. With 5 bases removed from V and 5 bases from J, the gap between germline ends came to 12 bases. The CDR3 here is CASSSQGRETQYF. CDR3 coding DNA: TGTGCCAGCAGTTCACAGGGGAGGGAGACCCAGTACTTC.

On this clone: The junction departs from germline at one end; a sequencing error may be responsible. The same CDR3 also results from other DNA sequences found in this sample. The chain recombines TRBV19 with TRBJ1-6; D might be TRBD1 (6 bases). Per the germline V gene, CDR1 is LNHDA and CDR2 is SQIVND (reference sequence). The CDR3 length is 14 residues. CDR3 amino acids: CASRRDKEISPLHF. The CDR3 DNA reads as TGCGCCAGTAGAAGGGACAAGGAGATCTCACCCCTCCACTTT.

DNA for the CDR3: TGTGCCTGGAGTGTAGCGGACTCCACAGATACGCAGTATTTT. Amino acid sequence: CAWSVADSTDTQYF. This chain links TRBV30 with TRBJ2-3; tentatively, D is TRBD2 (5 bases). Deletions cut 0 bases from V and 2 bases from J, with 9 bases between. The V gene's germline CDR1 is GTSNPN and CDR2 SVGIG (reference sequence). The CDR3 is 14 residues long.

The chain uses TRBV5-4 and TRBJ2-7; D might be TRBD2 (5 bases). The CDR3 loop spans 12 amino acids. Trimming pared 1 base from V and 5 bases from J, leaving 7 bases between. CDR1 and CDR2 (germline): SGHNT, YYREEE (reference sequence). CDR3 sequence reads: CASSLTSNEQYF. As DNA, the CDR3 is TGTGCCAGCAGCTTGACTAGTAACGAGCAGTACTTC.

This clone came up a few times. The chain has TRBV7-8 and TRBJ1-1, with 7 bases matching TRBD1. The CDR3 extends over 15 amino acids. CDR1 is SGHVS, CDR2 FQNEAQ, per germline. Trimming took 5 bases from V and 1 from J; bases not matched to a gene: 7. CDR3 in DNA: TGTGCCAGCAGCCCGACAGGGAGATCGAACACTGAAGCTTTCTTT. Its translation: CASSPTGRSNTEAFF.

The gene calls are TRBV5-5 and TRBJ2-7; 9 nucleotides agree with TRBD2. V lost 3 bases to trimming and J lost 6 bases; unmatched junction nucleotides: 7. The CDR3 has 14 residues. CDR1 SGHKS and CDR2 YYEKEE come from the germline V gene (reference sequence). The CDR3: CASSWGAGGPEQYF. The CDR3 DNA sequence: TGTGCCAGCAGCTGGGGGGCGGGAGGGCCCGAGCAGTACTTC.

The chain is built from TRBV7-9 and TRBJ1-2; TRBD1 matches at 10 bases. Germline lookup yields CDR1 SEHNR and CDR2 FQNEAQ (reference sequence). After removal of 8 bases from V and 8 bases from J, the junction contained 8 bases not matched to a gene. CDR3 size: 13 residues. Written as DNA, the CDR3 is TGTGCCAGCGGAGACAGGGGGCTGAGGGGCTACACCTTC. This gives the protein CASGDRGLRGYTF.

The genes are TRBV3-1 (or the pseudogene TRBV3-2) and TRBJ2-3, with 11 bases aligning to TRBD2. The germline gives CDR1 LGHDT, CDR2 YNNKEL (reference sequence). This CDR3 region has 14 residues. V dropped 5 bases and J dropped 4; count of bases not matched to a gene: 2. The CDR3 region has the DNA TGTGCCAGCAGCTTTAGCGGGAGGGCAGATACGCAGTATTTT. Its translation: CASSFSGRADTQYF.